These 32 T cell receptor beta chains were all obtained from the same sample, sequenced in a study of OX40 agonist ivuxolimab in advanced cancers. Sequenced by immunoSEQ multiplex PCR; TCRdb stores in-frame clones only, minus some. Of tens of thousands of clones in the sample, 80% to 95% were seen once. This specimen consisted of CD4+ or CD8+ T cells sorted from blood, obtained in a trial of the OX40 agonist ivuxolimab. These TCRs come from an adult with an advanced solid tumor such as melanoma, head and neck, liver or kidney cancer.

The chain recombines TRBV19 with TRBJ2-5, with TRBD2 identical over 12 bases. This CDR3 spans 15 amino acids. The germline V gene encodes CDR1 LNHDA and CDR2 SQIVND (reference sequence). Trimming removed 6 bases from V and 5 bases from J; junction bases left unmatched: 7. This CDR3 is CASSFGLAGTETQYF. The CDR3 DNA is TGTGCCAGTAGCTTCGGACTAGCGGGGACGGAGACCCAGTACTTC. The variable domain in full, completed from reference TRBV19 and TRBJ2-5, reads DGGITQSPKYLFRKEGQNVTLSCEQNLNHDAMYWYRQDPGQGLRLIYYSQIVNDFQKGDIAEGYSVSREKKESFPLTVTSAQKNPTAFYLCASSFGLAGTETQYFGPGTRLLVL.

The chain is built from TRBV28 and TRBJ2-1; tentative D call: TRBD2 (6 bases). Germline V CDR1 and CDR2: MDHEN, SYDVKM. Deletions cut 2 bases from V and 4 bases from J, with 12 bases between. This CDR3 is 15 amino acids long. For the CDR3, the DNA is TGTGCCAGCAGTTTAGTAGGGGCGGGATACAATGAGCAGTTCTTC. Its translation is CASSLVGAGYNEQFF.

The chain combines TRBV6-4 with TRBJ2-5; 12 bases line up with TRBD2. This CDR3 has 15 residues. J lost 6 bases, V lost 11 bases, and 13 bases had no gene match. Germline-derived CDR1 and CDR2 are MRHNA and SNTAGT. CDR3 nucleotide sequence: TGTGCCGCCCCTAGCGGGAGGGCCCGTCAGAAGACCCAGTACTTC. Its protein is CAAPSGRARQKTQYF.

The chain couples TRBV6-1 to TRBJ2-7; D may correspond to TRBD1 or TRBD2 (6 bases each). The germline V gene encodes CDR1 MNHNS and CDR2 SASEGT. V shed 7 bases and J shed 6 bases, with 19 bases lying between them. This CDR3 contains 14 residues. CDR3 residues: CASTLRGRGGEQYF. The DNA of the CDR3 is TGTGCCAGCACCCTCCGGGGGCGGGGAGGCGAGCAGTACTTC.

The chain employs TRBV7-2 and TRBJ1-1, with no clear D. V was cut by 6 bases and J by 0 bases, with 8 bases left in between. Germline V gene sequence: CDR1 SGHTA, CDR2 FQGNSA. The CDR3 runs 13 residues. Written as DNA, the CDR3 is TGTGCCAGCAGTCCATTCATGAACACTGAAGCTTTCTTT. Its translation: CASSPFMNTEAFF.

In DNA form, the CDR3 reads TGCGCCAGCAGCCAAGACACAGGGGGCACTAATGAAAAACTGTTTTTT. Translation gives CASSQDTGGTNEKLFF. The chain couples TRBV4-1 to TRBJ1-4; TRBD1 matches 9 bases. The CDR3 has 16 residues. From germline, CDR1 is MGHRA and CDR2 YSYEKL. V dropped 0 bases and J dropped 2; count of bases not matched to a gene: 1.

The chain combines TRBV6-5 with TRBJ1-5, with TRBD1 identical over 8 bases. This CDR3 spans 13 amino acids. Germline values: CDR1 MNHEY, CDR2 SVGAGI. V was clipped by 5 bases and J by 6 bases; unmatched bases: 3. CDR3 in DNA: TGTGCCAGCAGTCTGACAGGGGTTCAGCCCCAGCATTTT. It encodes CASSLTGVQPQHF.

V gene TRBV6-1 combines with J gene TRBJ2-7; a weak D match, TRBD1 (5 bases). V lost 4 bases and J 6 bases, leaving 10 bases between the germline ends. The CDR3 spans 12 residues. Germline CDR1 MNHNS, CDR2 SASEGT. As DNA, the CDR3 is TGTGCCAGCAGTGTATCAACAGGCGAGCAGTACTTC. It codes for CASSVSTGEQYF.

V gene TRBV7-2 combines with J gene TRBJ2-7, with 7 bases aligning to TRBD2. CDR1 SGHTA and CDR2 FQGNSA come from the germline V gene. Losses at the gene ends were 8 bases for V and 7 bases for J; bases not matched to a gene: 14. The CDR3 has 14 amino acids. In nucleotides, the CDR3 is TGTGCCAGCGCTCCTTGGGGAGGGAGGTCAGAGCAGTACTTC. It codes for CASAPWGGRSEQYF.

This chain uses TRBV27 with TRBJ1-3; tentatively, D is TRBD1 (6 bases). The V end was cut by 9 bases, the J end by 0 bases, with 18 bases between. Germline CDR1 is MNHEY and CDR2 is SMNVEV (reference sequence). The length of the CDR3 is 16 residues. The CDR3 region is CARVKPGENSGNTIYF. In DNA form, the CDR3 reads TGTGCCAGGGTGAAACCAGGGGAGAACTCTGGAAACACCATATATTTT.

This clone has just one count. The CDR3 sequence: CASSVSWTAVGGTQYF. The DNA for the CDR3 is TGTGCCAGCAGCGTATCTTGGACAGCGGTCGGGGGGACCCAGTACTTC. The rearrangement links TRBV9 to TRBJ2-5; D might be TRBD1 or TRBD2, each matching 6 bases. Between the trimmed V and J ends, which lost 1 base and 7 bases, there was a span of 20 bases. The CDR3 totals 16 residues. Germline V gene data show CDR1 as SGDLS and CDR2 as YYNGEE.

The chain combines TRBV18 with TRBJ2-6; D assignment may be TRBD1 or TRBD2 (5 bases each). V was trimmed by 3 bases and J by 3 bases, leaving 12 bases between them. Germline assignment: CDR1 KGHSH and CDR2 LQKENI. This CDR3 spans 16 amino acids. The chain's CDR3 is CASSPAGTGGANVLTF. The CDR3 DNA follows: TGTGCCAGCTCACCGGCAGGGACGGGTGGGGCCAACGTCCTGACTTTC. The full variable domain, rest sourced from reference TRBV18 and TRBJ2-6, is NAGVMQNPRHLVRRRGQEARLRCSPMKGHSHVYWYRQLPEEGLKFMVYLQKENIIDESGMPKERFSAEFPKEGPSILRIQQVVRGDSAAYFCASSPAGTGGANVLTFGAGSRLTVL.

The table lists this clone with a count of one. The V gene is TRBV15, the J gene TRBJ2-1, with 15 bases matching TRBD2. V lost 2 bases and J lost 7; bases outside the gene matches: 6. The CDR3 is 17 amino acids. CDR1 is LNHNV, CDR2 YYDKDF, per germline (reference sequence). CDR3: CATSRSPGLAGGNEQFF. The CDR3 region has the DNA TGTGCCACCAGCAGATCACCGGGACTAGCGGGAGGAAATGAGCAGTTCTTC.

This chain uses TRBV29-1 with TRBJ2-3, with TRBD2 matching over 10 bases. Germline CDR1 and CDR2: SQVTM and ANQGSEA. CDR3 size: 15 residues. The V and J ends lost 1 base and 2 bases, in that order; junction bases with no gene match: 3. DNA of the CDR3: TGCAGCGTTGAAGGGACTAGCGGCAACACAGATACGCAGTATTTT. Encoded protein: CSVEGTSGNTDTQYF.

This chain joins TRBV28 and TRBJ1-5; 10 nucleotides agree with TRBD1. Germline assignment: CDR1 MDHEN and CDR2 SYDVKM. CDR3 size: 14 residues. With 6 bases clipped from V and 2 bases from J, the junction kept 1 base outside the gene matches. The CDR3 bases are TGTGCCAGCAGCGGGACAGGGGGCAATCAGCCCCAGCATTTT. Its protein product is CASSGTGGNQPQHF.

This clone was observed a single time. As DNA, the CDR3 is TGTGCCAGCAGCCGGACTAGCGGAGCCATTCCCACCGGGGAGCTGTTTTTT. Translation gives CASSRTSGAIPTGELFF. J is TRBJ2-2 and V is TRBV11-2; 10 bases fit TRBD2. Germline CDR1 reads SGHAT; CDR2 reads FQNNGV. The CDR3 is 17 residues long. The J segment lost 4 bases and the V segment lost 5 bases, leaving 10 bases of the junction unmatched.

This clone was counted a few times. The chain employs TRBV19 and TRBJ2-7, with 9 bases aligning to TRBD2. The germline V gene encodes CDR1 LNHDA and CDR2 SQIVND (reference sequence). This CDR3 spans 12 amino acids. The V and J ends lost 7 bases and 5 bases, in that order; junction bases with no gene match: 3. CDR3 sequence: CASKGLAHEQYF. CDR3 nucleotide sequence: TGTGCCAGTAAGGGACTAGCCCACGAGCAGTACTTC.

This clone was recorded only once. The chain carries TRBV28 and TRBJ2-5; 11 bases are shared with TRBD1. Germline CDR1 MDHEN, CDR2 SYDVKM. V dropped 5 bases and J dropped 1; count of bases not matched to a gene: 6. The length of the CDR3 is 16 residues. CDR3 DNA: TGTGCCAGCAGTGACTCCGGGACAGGGGGCCAAGAGACCCAGTACTTC. Protein product: CASSDSGTGGQETQYF.

This clone was seen once. This chain uses TRBV6-5 with TRBJ2-7; the D gene could be TRBD1 or TRBD2 (5 bases each). This CDR3 has 14 amino acids. V lost 6 bases and J 4 bases, leaving 16 bases between the germline ends. Germline V gene lookup returns CDR1 MNHEY and CDR2 SVGAGI. The CDR3 DNA sequence: TGTGCCAGCAGCCCCGTGGGGGAGCGGTACGAGCAGTACTTC. Amino acids: CASSPVGERYEQYF.

This rearrangement joins TRBV9 to TRBJ1-3, with D unclear. The CDR3 has 13 residues. Trimming pared 4 bases from V and 13 bases from J, leaving 18 bases between. CDR1 is SGDLS and CDR2 is YYNGEE in the germline V gene. The CDR3 DNA reads TGTGCCAGCAGCCCCCTCACTTCCCGCTTAATATATTTT. This gives the protein CASSPLTSRLIYF.

The J gene is TRBJ2-5, the V gene TRBV5-4; possible D gene TRBD1, 6 bases. The last part of the DNA fits TRBJ2-7 better; the J call may be wrong. The germline V gene encodes CDR1 SGHNT and CDR2 YYREEE (reference sequence). The CDR3 length is 14 residues. The CDR3 bases are TGTGCCAGCAGCCCTGGGGGCGTCTCCTACGAGCAGTACTTC. Its translation: CASSPGGVSYEQYF.

The rearrangement links TRBV7-2 to TRBJ1-1; 8 bases agree with TRBD1. The trim removed 5 bases at V and 0 bases at J, leaving 5 bases unmatched. The CDR3 is made up of 15 amino acids. CDR1 SGHTA and CDR2 FQGNSA come from the germline V gene. The CDR3 loop reads CASSPRTGMNTEAFF. For the CDR3, the DNA is TGTGCCAGCAGCCCTCGGACAGGGATGAACACTGAAGCTTTCTTT. Combining the CDR3 with reference TRBV7-2 and TRBJ1-1 gives the whole variable domain GAGVSQSPSNKVTEKGKDVELRCDPISGHTALYWYRQSLGQGLEFLIYFQGNSAPDKSGLPSDRFSAERTGGSVSTLTIQRTQQEDSAVYLCASSPRTGMNTEAFFGQGTRLTVV.

This chain links TRBV11-2 with TRBJ1-1; D unresolved. The CDR3 contains 13 residues. V lost 3 bases and J 1 base, leaving 6 bases between the germline ends. Germline CDR1 and CDR2: SGHAT and FQNNGV. Written as DNA, the CDR3 is TGTGCCAGCAGCTTCCAGAGGAACACTGAAGCTTTCTTT. Its protein product is CASSFQRNTEAFF.

The chain joins TRBV2 to TRBJ2-1; 14 bases are a match to TRBD2. This CDR3 spans 16 amino acids. Losses at the gene ends were 6 bases for V and 0 bases for J; bases not matched to a gene: 1. CDR1 and CDR2 (germline): SNHLY, FYNNEI. As DNA, the CDR3 is TGTGCCAGCAGAGGGACTAGCGGGAGCTCCTACAATGAGCAGTTCTTC. Its translation is CASRGTSGSSYNEQFF.

The V gene is TRBV9, the J gene TRBJ1-2; D is possibly TRBD1 (5 bases). The V gene's germline CDR1 is SGDLS and CDR2 YYNGEE. The V and J ends lost 0 bases and 8 bases respectively, with 14 bases between them. This CDR3 is built from 14 residues. The CDR3 loop reads CASSVAPQGRGYTF. CDR3 DNA: TGTGCCAGCAGCGTAGCTCCGCAGGGCAGAGGCTACACCTTC.

The gene calls are TRBV18 and TRBJ2-7, with 9 bases matching TRBD1. This CDR3 spans 12 amino acids. Germline CDR1 reads KGHSH; CDR2 reads LQKENI. V shed 6 bases, J shed 6 bases, and the junction held 3 bases outside the gene matches. The CDR3 loop is CASSLTGGEQYF. As DNA, the CDR3 is TGTGCCAGCTCGCTGACAGGGGGCGAGCAGTACTTC.

The chain links TRBV7-2 to TRBJ2-1, with D perhaps matching TRBD1 or TRBD2 (5 bases each). The CDR3 loop spans 17 amino acids. Trimming cost V 2 bases and J 9 bases, with 23 bases left between them. Germline V gives CDR1 SGHTA, CDR2 FQGNSA. The CDR3 protein is CASSLQRGSFGRGEQFF. As DNA, the CDR3 is TGTGCCAGCAGCTTACAGAGGGGCAGCTTTGGTCGTGGTGAGCAGTTCTTC.

This rearrangement joins TRBV18 to TRBJ2-3; no clear D. Germline values: CDR1 KGHSH, CDR2 LQKENI. V gave up 3 bases and J gave up 0 bases, with 1 base separating them. The length of the CDR3 is 12 residues. CDR3 DNA sequence: TGTGCCAGCTCACCGAGCACAGATACGCAGTATTTT. It is translated as CASSPSTDTQYF.

V and J are TRBV2 and TRBJ2-7; 15 bases fit TRBD2. This CDR3 has 15 amino acids. The J segment lost 3 bases and the V segment lost 5 bases, leaving 2 bases of the junction unmatched. Per the germline V gene, CDR1 is SNHLY and CDR2 is FYNNEI. The DNA for the CDR3 is TGTGCCAGCAGTCCGGGACTAGCGGGAGGCTACGAGCAGTACTTC. It encodes CASSPGLAGGYEQYF.

This chain joins TRBV6-5 and TRBJ1-3; D call uncertain. Trimming took off 4 bases at V and 2 bases at J, with 9 bases between the two ends. This CDR3 spans 14 amino acids. In germline, CDR1 is MNHEY, CDR2 SVGAGI. The DNA for the CDR3 is TGTGCCAGCAGTTCTCCCGGTACTGGAAACACCATATATTTT. Protein: CASSSPGTGNTIYF.

CDR3 nucleotides: TGTGCCAGCAGCTACAGCCCCCTTGCCGGGGAGCTGTTTTTT. Amino acid sequence: CASSYSPLAGELFF. The chain is built from TRBV5-6 and TRBJ2-2; D is undetermined. CDR3 length: 14 amino acids. Germline loops: CDR1 SGHDT, CDR2 YYEEEE. Trimming took off 3 bases at V and 6 bases at J, with 12 bases between the two ends.

The CDR3, as DNA: TGTGCCAGCAGTTCCCTAGAGGGTGGGACCCAGTACTTC. Protein: CASSSLEGGTQYF. The rearrangement links TRBV6-6 to TRBJ2-5; D might be TRBD2 (5 bases). V shed 4 bases and J shed 7 bases, with 13 bases lying between them. The CDR3 has 13 residues. Germline lookup yields CDR1 MNHNY and CDR2 SVGAGI (reference sequence).